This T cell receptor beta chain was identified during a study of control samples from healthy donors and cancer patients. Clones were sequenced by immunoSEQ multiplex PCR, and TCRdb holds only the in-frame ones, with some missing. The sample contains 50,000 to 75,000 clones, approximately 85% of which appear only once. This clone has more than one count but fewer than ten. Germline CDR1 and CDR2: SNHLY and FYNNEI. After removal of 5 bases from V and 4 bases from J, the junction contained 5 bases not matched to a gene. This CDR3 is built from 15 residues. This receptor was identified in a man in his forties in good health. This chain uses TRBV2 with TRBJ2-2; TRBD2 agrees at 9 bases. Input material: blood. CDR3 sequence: CASSQSGRTTGELFF. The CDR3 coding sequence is TGTGCCAGCAGTCAAAGCGGGAGGACCACCGGGGAGCTGTTTTTT. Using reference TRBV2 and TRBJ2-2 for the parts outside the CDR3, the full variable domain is EPEVTQTPSHQVTQMGQEVILRCVPISNHLYFYWYRQILGQKVEFLVSFYNNEISEKSEIFDDQFSVERPDGSNFTLKIRSTKLEDSAMYFCASSQSGRTTGELFFGEGSRLTVL.